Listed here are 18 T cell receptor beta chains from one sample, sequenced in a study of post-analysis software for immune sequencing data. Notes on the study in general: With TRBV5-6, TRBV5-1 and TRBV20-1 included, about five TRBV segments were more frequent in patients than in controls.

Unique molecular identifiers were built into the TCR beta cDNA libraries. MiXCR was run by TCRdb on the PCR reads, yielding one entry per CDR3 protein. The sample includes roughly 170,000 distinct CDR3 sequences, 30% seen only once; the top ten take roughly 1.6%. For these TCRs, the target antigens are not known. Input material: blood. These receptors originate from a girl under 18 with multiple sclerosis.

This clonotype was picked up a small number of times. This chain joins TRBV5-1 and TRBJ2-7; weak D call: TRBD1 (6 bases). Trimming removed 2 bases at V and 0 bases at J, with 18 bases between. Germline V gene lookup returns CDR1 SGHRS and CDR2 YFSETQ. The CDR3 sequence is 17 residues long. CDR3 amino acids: CASSFTGSVGGSYEQYF. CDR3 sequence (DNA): TGCGCCAGCAGCTTTACGGGGAGCGTAGGGGGCTCCTACGAGCAGTACTTC.

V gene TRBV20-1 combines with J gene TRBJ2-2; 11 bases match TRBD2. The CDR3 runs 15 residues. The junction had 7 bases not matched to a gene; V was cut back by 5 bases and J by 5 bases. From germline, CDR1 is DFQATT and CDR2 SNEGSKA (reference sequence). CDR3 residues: CSARLAGGPTGELFF. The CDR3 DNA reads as TGCAGTGCTCGCTTAGCGGGAGGGCCTACCGGGGAGCTGTTTTTT.

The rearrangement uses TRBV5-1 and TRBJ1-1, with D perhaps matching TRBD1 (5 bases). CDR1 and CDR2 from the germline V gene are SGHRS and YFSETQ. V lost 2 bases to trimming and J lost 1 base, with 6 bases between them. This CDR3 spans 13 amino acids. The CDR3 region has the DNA TGCGCCAGCAGCTTCAGGGCGAACACTGAAGCTTTCTTT. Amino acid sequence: CASSFRANTEAFF.

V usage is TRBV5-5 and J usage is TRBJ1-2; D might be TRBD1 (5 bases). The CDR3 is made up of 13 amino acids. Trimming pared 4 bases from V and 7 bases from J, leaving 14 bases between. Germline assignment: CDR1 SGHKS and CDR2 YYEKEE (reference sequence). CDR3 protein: CASSPQGHGGYTF. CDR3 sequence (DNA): TGTGCCAGCAGCCCCCAGGGTCATGGTGGCTACACCTTC. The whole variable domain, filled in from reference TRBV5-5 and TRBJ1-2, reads DAGVTQSPTHLIKTRGQQVTLRCSPISGHKSVSWYQQVLGQGPQFIFQYYEKEERGRGNFPDRFSARQFPNYSSELNVNALLLGDSALYLCASSPQGHGGYTFGSGTRLTVV.

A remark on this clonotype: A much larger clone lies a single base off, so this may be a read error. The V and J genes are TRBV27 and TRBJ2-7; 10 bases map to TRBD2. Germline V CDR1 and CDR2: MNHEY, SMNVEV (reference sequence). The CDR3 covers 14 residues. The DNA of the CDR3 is TGTGCCGGCAGTTTAGTAGCGGGAGGCGGCGAGCAGTACTTC. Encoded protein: CAGSLVAGGGEQYF.

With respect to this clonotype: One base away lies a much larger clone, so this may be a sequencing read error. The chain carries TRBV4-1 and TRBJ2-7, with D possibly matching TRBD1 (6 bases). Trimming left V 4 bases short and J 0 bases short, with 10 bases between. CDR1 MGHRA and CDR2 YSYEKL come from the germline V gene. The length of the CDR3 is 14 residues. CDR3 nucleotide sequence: TGCGCCAGCAGCCCCCAGGGGAGCTCCTACGAGCAGTACTTC. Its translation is CASSPQGSSYEQYF.

In nucleotides, the CDR3 is TGTGCCTGGAGTCCTCAGGTACAAGAGACCCAGTACTTC. Translated, it gives CAWSPQVQETQYF. This chain joins TRBV30 and TRBJ2-5, with D hard to call. This CDR3 region has 13 residues. Germline loops: CDR1 GTSNPN, CDR2 SVGIG (reference sequence). The V and J ends lost 2 bases and 2 bases respectively, with 9 bases between them. Variable domain in full (rest from reference TRBV30 and TRBJ2-5): SQTIHQWPATLVQPVGSPLSLECTVEGTSNPNLYWYRQAAGRGLQLLFYSVGIGQISSEVPQNLSASRPQDRQFILSSKKLLLSDSGFYLCAWSPQVQETQYFGPGTRLLVL.

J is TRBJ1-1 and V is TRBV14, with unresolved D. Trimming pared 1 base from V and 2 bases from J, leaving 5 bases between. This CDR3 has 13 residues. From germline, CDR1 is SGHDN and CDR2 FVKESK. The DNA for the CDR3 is TGTGCCAGCAGCCAAGGGATCAACACTGAAGCTTTCTTT. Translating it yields CASSQGINTEAFF.

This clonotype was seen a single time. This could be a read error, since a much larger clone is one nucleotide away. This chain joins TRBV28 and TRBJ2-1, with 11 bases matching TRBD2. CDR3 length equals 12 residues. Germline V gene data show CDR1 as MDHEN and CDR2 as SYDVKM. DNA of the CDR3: TGTGCCAACAGTTTAGGACTAGCGGGGCAGTTCTTC. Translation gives CANSLGLAGQFF. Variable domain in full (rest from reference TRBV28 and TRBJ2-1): DVKVTQSSRYLVKRTGEKVFLECVQDMDHENMFWYRQDPGLGLRLIYFSYDVKMKEKGDIPEGYSVSREKKERFSLILESASTNQTSMYLCANSLGLAGQFFGPGTRLTVL.

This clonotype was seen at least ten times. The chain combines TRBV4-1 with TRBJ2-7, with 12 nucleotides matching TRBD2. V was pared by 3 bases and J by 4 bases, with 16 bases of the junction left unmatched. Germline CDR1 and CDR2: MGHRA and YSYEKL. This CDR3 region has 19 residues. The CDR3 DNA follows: TGCGCCAGCAGCCACCTCCCAGCTCTAGCGGGAGGGCGCGAATACGAGCAGTACTTC. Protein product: CASSHLPALAGGREYEQYF.

The CDR3 sequence is CSARDLRRGSGNTIYF. The DNA of the CDR3 is TGCAGTGCTAGAGATCTAAGGAGGGGTTCTGGAAACACCATATATTTT. The V gene is TRBV20-1, the J gene TRBJ1-3, with D possibly being TRBD1 (5 bases). This CDR3 is 16 amino acids long. V was cut by 0 bases and J by 1 base, with 13 bases left in between. Germline V lookup: CDR1 DFQATT, CDR2 SNEGSKA (reference sequence).

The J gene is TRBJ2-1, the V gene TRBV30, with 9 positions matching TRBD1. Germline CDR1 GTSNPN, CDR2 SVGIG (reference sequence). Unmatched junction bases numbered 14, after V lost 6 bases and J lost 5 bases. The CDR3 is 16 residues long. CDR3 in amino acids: CACQRTGVFYHNEQFF. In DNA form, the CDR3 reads TGTGCCTGTCAGAGGACAGGGGTGTTCTACCACAATGAGCAGTTCTTC.

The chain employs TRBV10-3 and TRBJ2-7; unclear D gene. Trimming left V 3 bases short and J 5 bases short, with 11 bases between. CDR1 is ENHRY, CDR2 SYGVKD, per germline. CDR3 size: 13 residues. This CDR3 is CAISEKEWDEQYF. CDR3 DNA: TGTGCCATCAGTGAAAAGGAGTGGGACGAGCAGTACTTC.

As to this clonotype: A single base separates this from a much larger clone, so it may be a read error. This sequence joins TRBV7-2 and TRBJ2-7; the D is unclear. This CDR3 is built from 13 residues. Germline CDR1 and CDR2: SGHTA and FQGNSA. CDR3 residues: CAGSPPPGFEQYF. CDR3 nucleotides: TGTGCCGGCAGCCCCCCCCCCGGGTTCGAGCAGTACTTC.

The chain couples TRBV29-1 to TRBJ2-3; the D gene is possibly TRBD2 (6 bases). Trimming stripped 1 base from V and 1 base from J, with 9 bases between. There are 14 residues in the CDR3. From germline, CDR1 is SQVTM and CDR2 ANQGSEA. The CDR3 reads CSVEGRGGTDTQYF. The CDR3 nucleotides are TGCAGCGTTGAAGGGCGGGGAGGCACAGATACGCAGTATTTT.

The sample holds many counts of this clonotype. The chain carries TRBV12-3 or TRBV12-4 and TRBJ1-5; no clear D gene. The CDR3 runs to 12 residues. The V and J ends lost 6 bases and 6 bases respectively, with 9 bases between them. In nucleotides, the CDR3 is TGTGCCAGCAGCATTGCCCCTCAGCCCCAGCATTTT. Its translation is CASSIAPQPQHF.

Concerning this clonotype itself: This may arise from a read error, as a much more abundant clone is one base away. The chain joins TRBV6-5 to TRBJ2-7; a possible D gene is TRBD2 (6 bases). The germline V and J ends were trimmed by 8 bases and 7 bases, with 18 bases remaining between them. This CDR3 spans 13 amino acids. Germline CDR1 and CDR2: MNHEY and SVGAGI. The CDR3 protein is CASGFRGVGEQYF. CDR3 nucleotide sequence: TGTGCCAGCGGTTTTCGCGGGGTGGGGGAGCAGTACTTC.

The CDR3 spells CASTLSPTNEKLFF. As DNA, the CDR3 is TGTGCCAGCACCTTGTCCCCAACTAATGAAAAACTGTTTTTT. This chain uses TRBV3-1 with TRBJ1-4; D remains ambiguous. Germline V gene data show CDR1 as LGHDT and CDR2 as YNNKEL (reference sequence). Trimming took 7 bases from V and 0 from J, leaving 9 bases between them. The CDR3 is made up of 14 amino acids.